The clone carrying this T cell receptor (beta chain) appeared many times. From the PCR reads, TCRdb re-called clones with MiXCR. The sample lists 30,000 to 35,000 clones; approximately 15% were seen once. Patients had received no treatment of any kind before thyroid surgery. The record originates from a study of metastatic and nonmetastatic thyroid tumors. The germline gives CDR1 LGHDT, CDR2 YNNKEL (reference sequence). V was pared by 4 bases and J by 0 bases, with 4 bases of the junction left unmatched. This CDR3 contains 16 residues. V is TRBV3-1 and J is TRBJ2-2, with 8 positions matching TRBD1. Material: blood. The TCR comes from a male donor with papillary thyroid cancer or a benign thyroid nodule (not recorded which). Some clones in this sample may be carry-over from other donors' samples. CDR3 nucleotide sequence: TGTGCCAGCAGCCCCAGGGGGCGACCGAACACCGGGGAGCTGTTTTTT. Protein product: CASSPRGRPNTGELFF.